The 9 T cell receptor beta chains below were found in one sample sequenced in a study of blood T cell repertoires in COVID-19. Measured with immunoSEQ multiplex PCR; TCRdb has only the in-frame clones, and not every one. The table includes under 300,000 clones, 90% detected once. Input material: peripheral blood. The receptor set was obtained from a woman aged 55-70 years with COVID-19, enrolled during active disease.

This clone was seen once. This chain links TRBV5-1 with TRBJ2-1, with a weak D call TRBD2 (5 bases). V lost 0 bases and J lost 10, with 17 bases in between. The CDR3 extends over 15 amino acids. The V gene's germline CDR1 is SGHRS and CDR2 YFSETQ. The CDR3 DNA reads TGCGCCAGCAGCTTGGAATCGGGATATACCCGAGAGCAGTTCTTC. Its translation is CASSLESGYTREQFF.

Details on this clone: This sample includes further DNA sequences coding for the same CDR3. The V gene is TRBV18, the J gene TRBJ1-2; TRBD1 agrees at 9 bases. The CDR3 has 14 amino acids. With V trimmed by 6 bases and J by 1 base, 3 bases remained unmatched. Germline V gene data show CDR1 as KGHSH and CDR2 as LQKENI. DNA of the CDR3: TGTGCCAGCTCGCCGGGACAGGGTAACTATGGCTACACCTTC. The encoded protein is CASSPGQGNYGYTF. Full variable domain (remainder filled in from reference TRBV18 and TRBJ1-2): NAGVMQNPRHLVRRRGQEARLRCSPMKGHSHVYWYRQLPEEGLKFMVYLQKENIIDESGMPKERFSAEFPKEGPSILRIQQVVRGDSAAYFCASSPGQGNYGYTFGSGTRLTVV.

Comment on this clone: Other DNA sequences within the sample encode an identical CDR3. CDR3 in DNA: TGTGCCAGCAGCCCCGGGACAGGGGGCGAAAAACTGTTTTTT. This sequence encodes CASSPGTGGEKLFF. The chain recombines TRBV7-9 with TRBJ1-4; 12 bases fit TRBD1. The CDR3 runs 14 residues. Germline trimming cut 5 bases from V and 8 bases from J; bases unmatched to any gene: 3. Germline CDR1 reads SEHNR; CDR2 reads FQNEAQ (reference sequence).

The chain couples TRBV15 to TRBJ2-7, with TRBD2 identical over 14 bases. The V gene's germline CDR1 is LNHNV and CDR2 YYDKDF (reference sequence). The CDR3 contains 19 residues. The J segment lost 4 bases and the V segment lost 0 bases, leaving 11 bases of the junction unmatched. The CDR3 nucleotides read TGTGCCACCAGCAGAGATCTTGGGCTGACTAGCGGGGGGGCTTACGAGCAGTACTTC. Its protein is CATSRDLGLTSGGAYEQYF.

The V and J genes are TRBV30 and TRBJ1-3; D unresolved. The CDR3 has 14 amino acids. V was cut by 2 bases and J by 1 base, with 9 bases left in between. Germline-derived CDR1 and CDR2 are GTSNPN and SVGIG (reference sequence). CDR3 amino acids: CAWSPRESGNTIYF. CDR3 nucleotide sequence: TGTGCCTGGAGTCCCCGGGAGTCTGGAAACACCATATATTTT.

The rearrangement links TRBV19 to TRBJ1-5; 7 nucleotides line up with TRBD1. V shed 6 bases and J 3 bases; nucleotides not matched to a gene: 5. Germline loops: CDR1 LNHDA, CDR2 SQIVND (reference sequence). This CDR3 has 14 amino acids. The CDR3 nucleotides are TGTGCCAGTAGAAGGACAGGTGCCAATCAGCCCCAGCATTTT. Translating gives CASRRTGANQPQHF.

The chain couples TRBV20-1 to TRBJ1-5; D gene unclear. The germline V gene encodes CDR1 DFQATT and CDR2 SNEGSKA (reference sequence). The V end was cut by 3 bases, the J end by 0 bases, with 6 bases between. This CDR3 has 13 amino acids. CDR3 loop: CSASGSSNQPQHF. DNA for the CDR3: TGCAGTGCTAGTGGCAGTAGCAATCAGCCCCAGCATTTT.

V gene TRBV6-5 combines with J gene TRBJ1-2, with a possible D match to TRBD1 (6 bases). The CDR3 runs 13 residues. Germline V CDR1 and CDR2: MNHEY, SVGAGI. V lost 8 bases, J lost 7 bases, and 17 bases lay in between. The CDR3, as DNA: TGTGCCAGCTTCAGGGGCGCGGCCGGTGGCTACACCTTC. Amino acid sequence: CASFRGAAGGYTF.

This rearrangement joins TRBV19 to TRBJ1-4, with D perhaps TRBD1 (5 bases). CDR3 length: 14 residues. Germline CDR1 is LNHDA and CDR2 is SQIVND (reference sequence). Between the trimmed V and J ends, which lost 8 bases and 5 bases, there was a span of 15 bases. The chain's CDR3 is CASSDSGGNEKLFF. DNA for the CDR3: TGTGCCAGTTCAGACAGTGGTGGGAATGAAAAACTGTTTTTT.